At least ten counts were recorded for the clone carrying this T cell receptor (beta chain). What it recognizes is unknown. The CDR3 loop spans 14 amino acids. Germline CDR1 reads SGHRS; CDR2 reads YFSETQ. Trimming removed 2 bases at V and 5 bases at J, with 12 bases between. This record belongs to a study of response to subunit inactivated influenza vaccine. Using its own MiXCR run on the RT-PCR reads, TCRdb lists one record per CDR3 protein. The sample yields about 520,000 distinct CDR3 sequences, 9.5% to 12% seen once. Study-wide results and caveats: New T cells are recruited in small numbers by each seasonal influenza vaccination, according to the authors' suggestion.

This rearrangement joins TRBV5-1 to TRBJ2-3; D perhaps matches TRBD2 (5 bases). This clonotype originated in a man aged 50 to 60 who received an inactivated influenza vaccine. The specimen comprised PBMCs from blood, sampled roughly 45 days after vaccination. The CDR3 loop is CASSFTTRKDTQYF. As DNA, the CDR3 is TGCGCCAGCAGCTTTACTACTAGGAAAGATACGCAGTATTTT.